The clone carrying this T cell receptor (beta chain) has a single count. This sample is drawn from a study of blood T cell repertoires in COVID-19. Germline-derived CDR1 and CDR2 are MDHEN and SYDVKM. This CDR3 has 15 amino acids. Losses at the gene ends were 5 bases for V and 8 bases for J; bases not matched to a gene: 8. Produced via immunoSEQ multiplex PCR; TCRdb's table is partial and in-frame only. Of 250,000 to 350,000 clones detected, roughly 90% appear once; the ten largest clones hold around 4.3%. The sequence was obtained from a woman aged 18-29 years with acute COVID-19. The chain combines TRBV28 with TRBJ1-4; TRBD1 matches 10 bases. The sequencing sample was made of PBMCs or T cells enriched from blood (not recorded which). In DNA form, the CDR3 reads TGTGCCAGCAGTCCCGGGGGACAGGGGAAAGAAAAACTGTTTTTT. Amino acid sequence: CASSPGGQGKEKLFF.